The rows below give T cell receptor beta chains drawn from one sample of a study of cytomegalovirus exposure and HLA in healthy donors. This table comes from immunoSEQ multiplex PCR, and its TCRdb copy is limited to in-frame clones, with some not included. The sample records some 180,000 clones, 70% to 80% being singletons. Sequenced input: PBMCs. Receptors originate from a man aged 18 to 30 in good health and CMV-seronegative. CDR3s include the opening cysteine and the closing phenylalanine or tryptophan. The D gene is left open where the match is weak. Only part of the rows carry a size: once, few, many, or a class if the clone is expanded.

j_call v_call d_call clone_size cdr3_aa cdr3_nt
TRBJ2-1 TRBV6-5 TRBD1 . CASIGQGTGEQFF TGTGCCAGCATCGGACAGGGAACTGGTGAGCAGTTCTTC
TRBJ1-2 TRBV7-9 . once CASSLGGTLINGYTF TGTGCCAGCAGCTTAGGGGGGACATTGATCAATGGCTACACCTTC
TRBJ1-6 TRBV2 TRBD1 once CASRSTGTYNSPLHF TGTGCCAGCAGGTCGACAGGGACCTATAATTCACCCCTCCACTTT
TRBJ2-2 TRBV9 . . CASSPKGVVTATTGELFF TGTGCCAGCAGCCCCAAGGGAGTTGTAACAGCCACCACCGGGGAGCTGTTTTTT
TRBJ2-3 TRBV5-1 . . CASSGGGADTQYF TGCGCCAGCAGCGGAGGAGGGGCGGATACGCAGTATTTT
TRBJ2-5 TRBV4-1 . . CASSRGVEETQYF TGCGCCAGCAGCCGCGGGGTCGAAGAGACCCAGTACTTC
TRBJ2-3 TRBV6-5 TRBD2 . CASSRGLAGADTQYF TGTGCCAGCAGTCGTGGACTAGCGGGGGCAGATACGCAGTATTTT
TRBJ2-7 TRBV6-4 TRBD1 . CASTNGTGRSEQYF TGTGCCAGCACCAACGGGACAGGGAGGAGCGAGCAGTACTTC
TRBJ1-2 TRBV28 . few CASSTPDLRGYGYTF TGTGCCAGCAGTACTCCGGATTTACGAGGCTATGGCTACACCTTC
TRBJ2-3 TRBV28 . once CASSLITPARGTDTQYF TGTGCCAGCAGTTTAATTACCCCGGCCAGGGGCACAGATACGCAGTATTTT
TRBJ1-2 TRBV7-9 TRBD1 . CASSLAGGAGGYTF TGTGCCAGCAGCTTAGCAGGGGGCGCAGGTGGCTACACCTTC
TRBJ1-2 TRBV27 TRBD1 . CASSETQTGANYGYTF TGTGCCAGCTCCGAAACTCAGACAGGGGCAAACTATGGCTACACCTTC
TRBJ1-5 TRBV19 . . CASSMRNQPQHF TGTGCCAGTAGTATGCGAAATCAGCCCCAGCATTTT
TRBJ2-1 TRBV10-1 TRBD2 . CASSELGTSRDEQFF TGCGCCAGCAGTGAGCTGGGGACTAGCCGCGATGAGCAGTTCTTC
TRBJ2-2 TRBV5-1 TRBD1 . CASSLTGQGATNTGELFF TGCGCCAGCAGCTTAACCGGACAGGGGGCAACGAACACCGGGGAGCTGTTTTTT
TRBJ1-1 TRBV28 . few CASTRGTEAFF TGTGCCAGCACAAGGGGCACTGAAGCTTTCTTT
TRBJ1-1 TRBV5-1 . few CATTLGGADTEAFF TGCGCCACAACCCTAGGGGGGGCGGACACTGAAGCTTTCTTT
TRBJ2-7 TRBV19 TRBD2 . CASSMTSGSYEQYF TGTGCCAGTAGTATGACTAGCGGGAGCTACGAGCAGTACTTC
TRBJ2-3 TRBV7-9 . few CASSLSTSTDTQYF TGTGCCAGCAGCTTATCGACAAGCACAGATACGCAGTATTTT
TRBJ1-2 TRBV27 . . CASSSYKDYGYTF TGTGCCAGCAGTTCGTACAAAGACTATGGCTACACCTTC
TRBJ1-5 TRBV19 TRBD1 . CASSISGGPQPQHF TGTGCCAGTAGTATATCAGGGGGCCCTCAGCCCCAGCATTTT
TRBJ2-7 TRBV5-1 TRBD1 . CASSLASGTGGYEQYF TGCGCCAGCAGCTTGGCCAGCGGGACAGGGGGCTACGAGCAGTACTTC
TRBJ1-3 TRBV19 . . CASSAAGHSTASGNTIYF TGTGCCAGTAGTGCAGCGGGACACTCAACTGCCTCTGGAAACACCATATATTTT
TRBJ1-1 TRBV5-5 . few CASSLDVGRGATEAFF TGTGCCAGCAGCTTGGATGTGGGCAGGGGTGCCACTGAAGCTTTCTTT